These T cell receptor beta chains were read from a single sample in a study of T cell responses to AZD1222 COVID-19 vaccine. TCRdb keeps only in-frame clones here, not all; method: immunoSEQ multiplex PCR. In the table there are about 140,000 clones, roughly 92% of which are singletons. The sequencing here drew on peripheral blood, taken 28 days after the second AZD1222 dose. These receptors all come from an adult who received the AZD1222 COVID-19 vaccine. Both conserved end residues are part of each CDR3. The D gene is left open where the match is weak. Only some rows state a clone size, as once, few, many or a class for expanded clones.

>TRBV27|once|TRBD2|TRBJ2-3
TGTGCCAGCAGTTTATGGCCGGGAGGGTCGCGGGGGATAATGAGCACAGATACGCAGTATTTT
CASSLWPGGSRGIMSTDTQYF
>TRBV27|NA|NA|TRBJ2-7
TGTGCCAGCAGGGGGGCTATCTACGAGCAGTACTTC
CASRGAIYEQYF
>TRBV3-1/TRBV3-2|NA|TRBD1|TRBJ1-2
TGTGCCAGCAGCCAAGATTGGGGGCCCTTGAATGGACCAGGACAGGTCCTGAGCTATGGCTACACCTTC
CASSQDWGPLNGPGQVLSYGYTF
>TRBV4-2|once|NA|TRBJ1-6
TGTGCCAGCAGCCAAGTCGAAGGAGAAACCAATTCACCCCTCCACTTT
CASSQVEGETNSPLHF
>TRBV25-1|NA|NA|TRBJ2-7
TGTGCCAGCAGTCCCCCCGGTGGGGCCGCCGAGCAGTACTTC
CASSPPGGAAEQYF
>TRBV5-1|NA|TRBD1|TRBJ2-5
TGCGCCAGCAGCTTGATGGGACAGGAAGAGACCCAGTACTTC
CASSLMGQEETQYF
>TRBV19|NA|TRBD1|TRBJ1-2
TGTGCCAGTTCATTCACCCCGGGACAGGGGGCAGATGGTGGCTACACCTTC
CASSFTPGQGADGGYTF
>TRBV7-9|NA|NA|TRBJ1-1
TGTGCCAGCAGCTTGTTGTTTTCCCCGGGACACTCGGGTGAAGCTTTCTTT
CASSLLFSPGHSGEAFF
>TRBV7-9|NA|TRBD1|TRBJ2-7
TGTGCCAGCAGCTGGGACAGGTTCGAGCAGTACTTC
CASSWDRFEQYF
>TRBV19|NA|TRBD1|TRBJ1-5
TGTGCCAGTTCACAGGGGGCGGGCAATCAGCCCCAGCATTTT
CASSQGAGNQPQHF
>TRBV9|NA|NA|TRBJ2-7
TGTGCCAGCAGCGTAGCGGCAGCGAGCTCCTACGAGCAGTACTTC
CASSVAAASSYEQYF
>TRBV6-5|NA|NA|TRBJ1-1
TGTGCCAGCAGTTCCTCTGGGGGTGGGAGCACTGAAGCTTTCTTT
CASSSSGGGSTEAFF
>TRBV9|NA|NA|TRBJ1-1
TGTGCCAGCAGCAGGGTGGAGGGCACTGAAGCTTTCTTT
CASSRVEGTEAFF
>TRBV5-1|NA|NA|TRBJ2-5
TGCGCCAGCAGCCTGGGCCAGGGAGAGACCCAGTACTTC
CASSLGQGETQYF
>TRBV5-6|NA|NA|TRBJ1-1
TGTGCCAGCAGCTACATTCCGGGGGACACTGAAGCTTTCTTT
CASSYIPGDTEAFF
>TRBV18|NA|NA|TRBJ1-2
TGTGCCAGCTCACCTTCTAGGCCACGCTATGGCTACACCTTC
CASSPSRPRYGYTF